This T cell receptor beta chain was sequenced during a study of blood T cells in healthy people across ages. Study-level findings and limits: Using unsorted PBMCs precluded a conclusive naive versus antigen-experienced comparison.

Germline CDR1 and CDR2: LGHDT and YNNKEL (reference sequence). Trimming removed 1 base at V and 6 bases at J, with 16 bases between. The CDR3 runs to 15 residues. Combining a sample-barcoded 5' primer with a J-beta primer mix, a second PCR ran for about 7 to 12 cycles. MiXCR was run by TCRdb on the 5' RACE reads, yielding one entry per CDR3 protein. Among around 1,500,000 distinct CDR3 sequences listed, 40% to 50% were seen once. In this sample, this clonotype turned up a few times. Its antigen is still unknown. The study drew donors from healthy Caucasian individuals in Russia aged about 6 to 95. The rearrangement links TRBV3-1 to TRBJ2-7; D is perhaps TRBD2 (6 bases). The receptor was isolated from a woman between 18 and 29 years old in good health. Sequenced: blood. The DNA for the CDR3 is TGTGCCAGCAGCCAAGGACCCTTGCCGCGGGGCGAGCAGTACTTC. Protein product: CASSQGPLPRGEQYF.